The rows below give T cell receptor beta chains drawn from one sample of a study of blood T cell repertoires in COVID-19. Some clones are missing from TCRdb's copy, which holds only in-frame ones; the method was immunoSEQ multiplex PCR. The sample has over 25,000 clones; over 85% are singletons. What was sequenced was peripheral blood. All receptors derive from a man in his 70s with active or convalescent COVID-19. The CDR3 runs from the conserved cysteine through the conserved F or W. The D gene is left open where the match is weak. Size values are once, few and many counts, or a class for expanded clones, and some rows have none.

d_gene,v_gene,abundance,j_gene,CDR3nt,CDR3aa
TRBD1,TRBV5-4,.,TRBJ1-4,TGTGCCAGCAGCCCGCGGACAGGAACGACTAATGAAAAACTGTTTTTT,CASSPRTGTTNEKLFF
TRBD1,TRBV3-1/TRBV3-2,few,TRBJ1-2,TGTGCCAGCAGCCAAGGGGGGGACAGGGGTGGCTACACCTTC,CASSQGGDRGGYTF
TRBD1,TRBV3-1/TRBV3-2,.,TRBJ1-6,TGTGCCAGCCGGACAGGCTCTAATTCACCCCTCCACTTT,CASRTGSNSPLHF
TRBD1,TRBV25-1,.,TRBJ2-3,TGTGCCAGCAGGCGACAGGGGGCCAGCACAGATACGCAGTATTTT,CASRRQGASTDTQYF
TRBD2,TRBV6-6,.,TRBJ2-1,TGTGCCAGCAGAGATACCGGGACTAGCGATGAGCAGTTCTTC,CASRDTGTSDEQFF
TRBD1,TRBV6-6,.,TRBJ1-3,TGTGCCAGCAGTTCGGGACAGGGAAACACCATATATTTT,CASSSGQGNTIYF
TRBD2,TRBV7-2,.,TRBJ2-5,TGTGCCAGCAGCTTAGGAGGGTGGGGGGGTCTAGCAGTAGAAGAGACCCAGTACTTC,CASSLGGWGGLAVEETQYF
TRBD2,TRBV19,.,TRBJ2-2,TGTGCCAGTATCGTTGCCGCGCGGCTAGCGGGAGAGGTGGGGAACACCGGGGAGCTGTTTTTT,CASIVAARLAGEVGNTGELFF
.,TRBV5-1,.,TRBJ2-5,TGCGCCAGCAGCTTGGCCGGTGGGGGCCTGGAGACCCAGTACTTC,CASSLAGGGLETQYF
.,TRBV9,.,TRBJ2-5,TGTGCCAGCAGCCCCGGGGCAGGGGCACGACAAGAGACCCAGTACTTC,CASSPGAGARQETQYF
.,TRBV6-5,.,TRBJ1-2,TGTGCCAGCAGTTACTTGGGGGGATCCGGCTACACCTTC,CASSYLGGSGYTF
TRBD2,TRBV2,.,TRBJ2-5,TGTGCCAGCAGACAAAATAAACTAGCGGGGGGGTTGGAGACCCAGTACTTC,CASRQNKLAGGLETQYF
.,TRBV9,.,TRBJ2-2,TGTGCCAGCAGCGTGAGCGACAGAAACACCGGGGAGCTGTTTTTT,CASSVSDRNTGELFF
.,TRBV4-1,.,TRBJ1-6,TGCGCCAGCAGCCAAGATACACTGGGAGCCAATTCACCCCTCCACTTT,CASSQDTLGANSPLHF
.,TRBV2,.,TRBJ1-1,TGTGCCAGCAGTGAAGTCGGTGGCAGGGTCGGTACTGAAGCTTTCTTT,CASSEVGGRVGTEAFF
TRBD1,TRBV6-1,.,TRBJ2-1,TGTGCCAGCAGTGAAGGAAGACAGGGGAAGTACAATGAGCAGTTCTTC,CASSEGRQGKYNEQFF
.,TRBV6-5,few,TRBJ1-1,TGTGCCAGCAGAACAGGCCAAGGAGAAGCTTTCTTT,CASRTGQGEAFF
.,TRBV5-8,.,TRBJ2-7,TGTGCCAGCAGCTTTGGGACTTCGCGTATTCCCCCCCCCTACGAGCAGTACTTC,CASSFGTSRIPPPYEQYF
.,TRBV4-3,.,TRBJ1-1,TGCGCCAGCAGCCAAGTGGGAGGGCCGAACACTGAAGCTTTCTTT,CASSQVGGPNTEAFF
TRBD2,TRBV13,.,TRBJ2-3,TGTGCCAGCAGACGATGGGGGGGAAGCACAGATACGCAGTATTTT,CASRRWGGSTDTQYF
.,TRBV3-1/TRBV3-2,.,TRBJ2-7,TGTGCCAGCAGCCAAGACCGGGGTGCCTACGAGCAGTACTTC,CASSQDRGAYEQYF
.,TRBV7-8,.,TRBJ1-3,TGTGCCAGCAGCCCGGGACTGATCTCTGGAAACACCATATATTTT,CASSPGLISGNTIYF
.,TRBV5-1,.,TRBJ2-1,TGCGCCAGCAGCTTGGATGGGCGGGGTGAGTTCTTC,CASSLDGRGEFF
.,TRBV19,once,TRBJ1-2,TGTGCCAGTAGTATAAGGGGATTTGGCTACACCTTC,CASSIRGFGYTF
.,TRBV27,.,TRBJ2-5,TGTGCCAGCAGCGATTACGGGTCTGAGACCCAGTACTTC,CASSDYGSETQYF
TRBD1,TRBV5-1,.,TRBJ1-5,TGCGCCAGCAGCTTGGGGGACAGGGAGCACAATCAGCCCCAGCATTTT,CASSLGDREHNQPQHF
.,TRBV7-8,.,TRBJ1-4,TGTGCCAGCAGCTTAACTCCTCAGGGTGTTGATGAAAAACTGTTTTTT,CASSLTPQGVDEKLFF
TRBD2,TRBV19,.,TRBJ2-3,TGTGCCAGTATGCGTACTAGCGGAGCGACAAATACGCAGTATTTT,CASMRTSGATNTQYF
.,TRBV5-4,.,TRBJ1-1,TGTGCCAGCAGCCCGCCCTCAGGGTTCACTGAAGCTTTCTTT,CASSPPSGFTEAFF
.,TRBV20-1,.,TRBJ2-3,TGCAGTGCTAGTGAGGGCAGAGGCACAGATACGCAGTATTTT,CSASEGRGTDTQYF
.,TRBV7-9,.,TRBJ1-2,TGTGCCAGCAGCGTACGGGGTAACTATGGCTACACCTTC,CASSVRGNYGYTF
TRBD1,TRBV7-8,.,TRBJ2-3,TGTGCCAGCAGCACCCGACAGGGCGGTTCGGGGGATACGCAGTATTTT,CASSTRQGGSGDTQYF
.,TRBV20-1,once,TRBJ1-1,TGCAGTGCTAGTATGGGGGGTTTATGGGACACTGAAGCTTTCTTT,CSASMGGLWDTEAFF